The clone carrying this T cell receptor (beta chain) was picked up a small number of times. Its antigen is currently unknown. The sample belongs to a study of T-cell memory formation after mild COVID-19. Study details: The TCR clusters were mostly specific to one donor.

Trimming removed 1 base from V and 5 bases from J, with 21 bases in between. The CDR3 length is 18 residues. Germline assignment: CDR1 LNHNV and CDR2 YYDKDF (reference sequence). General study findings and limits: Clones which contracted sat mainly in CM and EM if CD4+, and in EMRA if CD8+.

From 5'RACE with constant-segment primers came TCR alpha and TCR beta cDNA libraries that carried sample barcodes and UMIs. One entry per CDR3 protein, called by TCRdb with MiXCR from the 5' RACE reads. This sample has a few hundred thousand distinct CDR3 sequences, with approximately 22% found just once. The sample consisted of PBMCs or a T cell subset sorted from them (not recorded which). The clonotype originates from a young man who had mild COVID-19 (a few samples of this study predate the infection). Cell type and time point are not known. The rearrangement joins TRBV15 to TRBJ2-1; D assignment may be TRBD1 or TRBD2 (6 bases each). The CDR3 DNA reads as TGTGCCACCAGCAGAGCACCCCTCGGGGGCGAATTCGACAATGAGCAGTTCTTC. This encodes CATSRAPLGGEFDNEQFF.